A selection of T cell receptor beta chains follows, all from one sample in a study of T cell responses to AZD1222 COVID-19 vaccine. Produced via immunoSEQ multiplex PCR; TCRdb's table is partial and in-frame only. In the table there are some 180,000 clones, around 90% of which are singletons. Sequenced here: peripheral blood, sampled 28 days after the second AZD1222 dose. The receptors originated from an adult who received the AZD1222 COVID-19 vaccine. Each CDR3 is given without its conserved first and last residue. The order of the fields is CDR3 length, J gene, V gene, CDR3 protein.

>12|TRBJ1-2|TRBV25-1
ASSRTGGGYGYT
>11|TRBJ2-7|TRBV19
ASNRDGGYEQY
>13|TRBJ2-1|TRBV11-3
ASSLKTGGSNEQF
>15|TRBJ2-3|TRBV14
ASSQAIQGMRTDTQY
>15|TRBJ2-2|TRBV7-8
ASSTARGGVGTGELF
>16|TRBJ1-4|TRBV19
ASSAMDDRGGTYEKLF
>10|TRBJ2-1|TRBV5-5
ASSLDGNEQF
>13|TRBJ2-7|TRBV9
ASSVAQGFSYEQY
>10|TRBJ1-1|TRBV28
ASSLGGTGAF
>12|TRBJ1-4|TRBV6-5
ASKKDRGSEKLF
>17|TRBJ2-6|TRBV6-6
ASSVLGTGGISGANVLT
>14|TRBJ2-1|TRBV5-3
ARSSLGRRSYNEQF
>12|TRBJ1-2|TRBV3-1/TRBV3-2
ASSQDGTNYGYT
>12|TRBJ1-4|TRBV27
ASSRGRVNEKLF
>12|TRBJ1-1|TRBV5-6
ASSSTGAFGVAF
>13|TRBJ2-5|TRBV25-1
ASKGGLSRQETQY
>13|TRBJ2-1|TRBV24-1
ATSDFVGGVDEQF
>14|TRBJ2-2|TRBV4-1
ASSRGRDINTGELF
>12|TRBJ1-1|TRBV3-1/TRBV3-2
ASSQQGADTEAF
>12|TRBJ2-5|TRBV6-5
ASSSPLTKETQY
>12|TRBJ2-7|TRBV27
ASGRDGSSYEQY
>14|TRBJ1-6|TRBV27
ASSLQGSSYNSPLH
>13|TRBJ1-1|TRBV3-1/TRBV3-2
ASSQRGLVDTEAF
>10|TRBJ1-2|TRBV12-3/TRBV12-4
ASSLEGIGYT
>15|TRBJ2-7|TRBV2
ASSISKLGQGLYEQY
>12|TRBJ2-2|TRBV3-1/TRBV3-2
ASGGDTGTGELF